This T cell receptor (beta chain) originates from a study of beta chain features in type 1 diabetes. Regarding the study as a whole: Shorter TCRB CDR3s, moderately but significantly so, marked every one of the four CD4+ subsets in Type 1 diabetes patients. The naive, central memory and Treg TCRB repertoires showed an apparent similarity that was greater among patients than among healthy donors.

The CDR3 loop spans 13 amino acids. V gave up 4 bases and J gave up 8 bases; unmatched junction bases: 5. Germline CDR1 LGHNA, CDR2 YSLEER. Details on this clone: The antigen is unknown.

The investigators reverse transcribed all of the isolated RNA, so they sequenced expressed TCRB transcripts. Measured with immunoSEQ multiplex PCR; TCRdb has only the in-frame clones, and not every one. The sample has hundreds of thousands of clones, 7% to 10% seen once. V gene TRBV4-3 combines with J gene TRBJ1-2; 9 nucleotides align to TRBD1. This receptor was taken from a man younger than 40 with type 1 diabetes. Sample: central memory CD4+ T cells from blood. Here the CDR3 DNA reads TGCGCCAGCAGCCCGCGGGACAGGGACGGCTACACCTTC. This encodes CASSPRDRDGYTF.